This T cell receptor (beta chain) was observed in a study of T cell responses to AZD1222 COVID-19 vaccine. For this clone: Its antigen remains unidentified.

The method was immunoSEQ multiplex PCR; TCRdb's version includes in-frame clones alone and lacks a portion of them. In the table there are about 120,000 clones, about 86% of which are singletons. CDR3 length equals 13 residues. The V and J ends lost 5 bases and 4 bases respectively, with 8 bases between them. Per germline, CDR1 MGHDK and CDR2 SYGVNS. General study results and limits: Repertoire sampling was restricted to post-peak T cell response timepoints.

Sequenced material: peripheral blood, taken 28 days after the second AZD1222 dose. The sequence derives from an adult who received the AZD1222 COVID-19 vaccine. The chain carries TRBV25-1 and TRBJ1-4; D call uncertain. The DNA for the CDR3 is TGTGCCAGCAGTCGACCCGATAATGAAAAACTGTTTTTT. It codes for CASSRPDNEKLFF.